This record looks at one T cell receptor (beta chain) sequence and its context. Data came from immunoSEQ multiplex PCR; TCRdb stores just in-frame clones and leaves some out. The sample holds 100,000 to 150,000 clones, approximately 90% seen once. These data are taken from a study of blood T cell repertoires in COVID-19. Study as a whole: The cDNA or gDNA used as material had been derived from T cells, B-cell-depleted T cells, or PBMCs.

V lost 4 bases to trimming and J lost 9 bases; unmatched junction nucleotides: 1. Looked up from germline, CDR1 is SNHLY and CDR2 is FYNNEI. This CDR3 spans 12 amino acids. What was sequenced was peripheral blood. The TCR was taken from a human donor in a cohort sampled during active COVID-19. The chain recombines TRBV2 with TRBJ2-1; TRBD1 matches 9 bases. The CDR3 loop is CASSGTGAEQFF. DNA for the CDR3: TGTGCCAGCAGTGGGACAGGGGCTGAGCAGTTCTTC. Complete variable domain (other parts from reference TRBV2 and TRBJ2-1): EPEVTQTPSHQVTQMGQEVILRCVPISNHLYFYWYRQILGQKVEFLVSFYNNEISEKSEIFDDQFSVERPDGSNFTLKIRSTKLEDSAMYFCASSGTGAEQFFGPGTRLTVL.